The clone carrying this T cell receptor (beta chain) showed up just a few times. Its antigen is undetermined. This sample was included in a study of blood T cells in healthy people across ages. Study observations and caveats: Both naive CD4+ cell counts and diversity were greater in long-lived donors than in aged donors.

With a J-beta primer mix and a sample-barcoded 5' primer, a second PCR ran about 7 to 12 cycles. The template-switch adaptor was a 5' adaptor with 12 random nucleotides. It tagged each cDNA molecule. TCRdb processed the 5' RACE reads anew with MiXCR; each CDR3 protein has one entry. The sample lists about 780,000 distinct CDR3 sequences; 60% to 80% were seen once. V was pared by 7 bases and J by 3 bases, with 11 bases between. Looked up from germline, CDR1 is LNHNV and CDR2 is YYDKDF (reference sequence). CDR3 length: 13 amino acids. Sequenced sample: blood. The rearrangement uses TRBV15 and TRBJ2-3; the D call may be TRBD1 or TRBD2 (5 bases each). The receptor's source is a man aged 25-40 years in good health. In DNA, the CDR3 is TGTGCCACCATTAGGGGACCGACAGATACGCAGTATTTT. Translated, it gives CATIRGPTDTQYF.